This T cell receptor (beta chain) derives from a study of blood T cell repertoires in COVID-19. Study-wide background: From the United States, Italy and Spain came samples of acute and convalescent COVID-19. PBMCs, B-cell-depleted T cells, or T cells provided the cDNA or gDNA that made up the material.

Original methodology: Cell counts per sample came from amplifying reference gene primers. Sequencing used immunoSEQ multiplex PCR; TCRdb keeps in-frame clones, though not all of them. Clone size and the V and J calls come from that table; the DNA yielded D and trimming. The sample records nearly 250,000 clones, 86% being singletons. The CDR3 contains 15 residues. CDR1 SNHLY and CDR2 FYNNEI come from the germline V gene. The V end lost 2 bases, the J end lost 5 bases, and 12 bases lay between the germline ends. Cohort 3 donors counted as recovered after two negative PCRs, clearance, or resolved symptoms.

Sequenced input: PBMCs or T cells enriched from blood (not recorded which). V is TRBV2 and J is TRBJ2-2; possible D gene TRBD2, 5 bases. The receptor was derived from a woman between 50 and 59 years old who had recovered from COVID-19. The CDR3 region has the DNA TGTGCCAGCAGTGAATTGGCTAGCCTAACCGGGGAGCTGTTTTTT. It translates to CASSELASLTGELFF.